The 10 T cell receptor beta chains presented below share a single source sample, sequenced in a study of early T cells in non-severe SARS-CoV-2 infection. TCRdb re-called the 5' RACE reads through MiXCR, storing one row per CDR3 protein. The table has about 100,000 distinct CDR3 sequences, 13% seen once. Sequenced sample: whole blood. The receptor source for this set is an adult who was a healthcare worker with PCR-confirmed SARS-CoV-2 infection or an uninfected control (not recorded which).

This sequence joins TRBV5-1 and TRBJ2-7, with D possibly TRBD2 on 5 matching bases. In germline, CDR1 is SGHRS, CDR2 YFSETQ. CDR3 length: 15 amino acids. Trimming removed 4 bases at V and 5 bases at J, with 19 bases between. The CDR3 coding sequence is TGCGCCAGCAGCCTCGCGGGTTCCCTCCGCGACGAGCAGTACTTC. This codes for CASSLAGSLRDEQYF.

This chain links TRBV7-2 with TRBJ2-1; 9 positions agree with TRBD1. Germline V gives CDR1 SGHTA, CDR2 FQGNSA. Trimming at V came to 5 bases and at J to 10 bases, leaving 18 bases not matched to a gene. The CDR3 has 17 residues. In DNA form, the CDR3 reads TGTGCCAGCAGCCCCCGCCAGCGGGGACAGGGTTTCGGGGAGCAGTTCTTC. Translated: CASSPRQRGQGFGEQFF.

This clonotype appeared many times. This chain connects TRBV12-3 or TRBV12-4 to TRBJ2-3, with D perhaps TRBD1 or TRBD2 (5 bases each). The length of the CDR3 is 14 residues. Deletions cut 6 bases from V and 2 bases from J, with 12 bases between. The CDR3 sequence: CASSLHGATDTQYF. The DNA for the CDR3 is TGTGCCAGCAGCCTACACGGGGCCACAGATACGCAGTATTTT.

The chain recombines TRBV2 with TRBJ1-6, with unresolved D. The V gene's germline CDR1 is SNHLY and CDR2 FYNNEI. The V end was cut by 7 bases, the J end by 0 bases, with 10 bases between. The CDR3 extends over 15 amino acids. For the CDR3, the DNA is TGTGCCAGCACCCGAGGGAGCTCCTATAATTCACCCCTCCACTTT. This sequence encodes CASTRGSSYNSPLHF.

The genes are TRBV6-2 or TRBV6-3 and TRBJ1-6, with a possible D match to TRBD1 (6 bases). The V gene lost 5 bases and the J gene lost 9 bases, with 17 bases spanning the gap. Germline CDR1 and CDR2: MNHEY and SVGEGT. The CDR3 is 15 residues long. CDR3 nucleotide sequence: TGTGCCAGCAGTAACCGGATGGGGGCATCTTCACCCCTCCACTTT. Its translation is CASSNRMGASSPLHF.

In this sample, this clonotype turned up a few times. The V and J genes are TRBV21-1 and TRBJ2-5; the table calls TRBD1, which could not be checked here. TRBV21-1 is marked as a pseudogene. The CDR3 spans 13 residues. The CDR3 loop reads CASSKGPGWTQYF. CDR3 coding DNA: TGTGCCAGCAGCAAAGGGCCGGGGTGGACCCAGTACTTC.

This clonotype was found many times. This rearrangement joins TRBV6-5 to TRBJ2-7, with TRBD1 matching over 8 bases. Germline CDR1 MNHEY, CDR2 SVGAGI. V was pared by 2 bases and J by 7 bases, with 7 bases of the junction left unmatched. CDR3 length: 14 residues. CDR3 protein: CASSYNQGALEQYF. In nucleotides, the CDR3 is TGTGCCAGCAGTTACAATCAGGGGGCCTTGGAGCAGTACTTC.

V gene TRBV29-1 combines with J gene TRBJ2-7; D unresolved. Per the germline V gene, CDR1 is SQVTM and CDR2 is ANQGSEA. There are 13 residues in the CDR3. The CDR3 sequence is CSTSTQSIHEQYF. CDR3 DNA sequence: TGCAGTACCAGCACTCAATCCATCCACGAGCAGTACTTC.

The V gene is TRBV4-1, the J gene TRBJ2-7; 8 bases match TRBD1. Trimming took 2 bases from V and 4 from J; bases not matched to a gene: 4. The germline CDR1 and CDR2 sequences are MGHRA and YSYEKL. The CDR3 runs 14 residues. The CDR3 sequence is CASSQRQGPYEQYF. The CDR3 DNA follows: TGCGCCAGCAGCCAACGACAGGGGCCGTACGAGCAGTACTTC.

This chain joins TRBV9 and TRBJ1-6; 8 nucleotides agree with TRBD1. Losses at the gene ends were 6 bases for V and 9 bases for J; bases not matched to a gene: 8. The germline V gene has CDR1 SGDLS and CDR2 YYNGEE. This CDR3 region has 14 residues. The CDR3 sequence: CASNLGQGSSPLHF. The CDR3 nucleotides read TGTGCCAGCAACCTAGGACAGGGAAGTTCACCCCTCCACTTT.